Sequencing of this T cell receptor beta chain was carried out in a study of blood T cell repertoires in COVID-19. On the study more broadly: Sources were T cells, B-cell-depleted T cells, or PBMCs; the material itself was cDNA or gDNA.

This clone was recorded a few times. Trimming cost V 3 bases and J 2 bases; bases outside gene matches: 6. Germline CDR1 and CDR2: SEHNR and FQNEAQ (reference sequence). CDR3 size: 15 residues. TCRdb's table, derived via immunoSEQ multiplex PCR, lists solely in-frame clones and lacks some. The table lists approximately 72,000 clones, approximately 87% of them singletons. The TCR was taken from a woman aged 80 or over with acute or convalescent COVID-19. The chain employs TRBV7-9 and TRBJ2-7; TRBD2 aligns across 8 bases. The sample comprised peripheral blood. The CDR3 DNA reads as TGTGCCAGCAGCTTGAGAGCGGGAGCGGCCTACGAGCAGTACTTC. Translating gives CASSLRAGAAYEQYF.